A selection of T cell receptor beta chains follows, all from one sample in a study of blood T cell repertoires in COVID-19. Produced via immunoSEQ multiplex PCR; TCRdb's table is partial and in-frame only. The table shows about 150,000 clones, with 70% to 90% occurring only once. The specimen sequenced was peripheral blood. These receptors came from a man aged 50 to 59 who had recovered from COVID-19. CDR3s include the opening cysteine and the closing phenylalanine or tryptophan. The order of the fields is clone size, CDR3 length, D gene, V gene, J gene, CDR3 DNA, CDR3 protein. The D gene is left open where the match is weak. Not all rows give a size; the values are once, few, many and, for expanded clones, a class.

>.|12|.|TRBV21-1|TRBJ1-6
TGTGTCGCGGGACAGCCTAATTCACCCCTCCACTTT
CVAGQPNSPLHF
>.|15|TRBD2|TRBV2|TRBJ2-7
TGTGCCAGCAGTGAAGAAGCGGGAGGCTCCTACGAGCAGTACTTC
CASSEEAGGSYEQYF
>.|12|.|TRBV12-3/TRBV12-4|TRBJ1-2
TGTGCCAGCACTTTAAGGGGCTATGGCTACACCTTC
CASTLRGYGYTF
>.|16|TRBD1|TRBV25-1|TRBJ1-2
TGTGCCAGCAGTGAATCCTGGACAGGCGATAACTATGGCTACACCTTC
CASSESWTGDNYGYTF
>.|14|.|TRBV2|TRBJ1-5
TGTGCCAGCAGTGAACTCGCAGGGAACCAGCCCCAGCATTTT
CASSELAGNQPQHF
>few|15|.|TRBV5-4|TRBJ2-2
TGTGCCAGCAGCCCGATGACAGGGAACACCGGGGAGCTGTTTTTT
CASSPMTGNTGELFF
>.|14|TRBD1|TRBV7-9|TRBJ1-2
TGTGCCAGCAGATTACAGGGGGCAGGAAATGGCTACACCTTC
CASRLQGAGNGYTF
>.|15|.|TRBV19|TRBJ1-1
TGTGCCAGTAGTATGACGACAACAGGGCACACTGAAGCTTTCTTT
CASSMTTTGHTEAFF
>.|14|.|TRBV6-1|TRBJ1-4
TGTGCCAGCAGCTCCGACAGGAGGAATGAAAAACTGTTTTTT
CASSSDRRNEKLFF
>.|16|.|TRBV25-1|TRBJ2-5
TGTGCCAGCAAGAGACGCGAGATGGGAGTCGTGGAGACCCAGTACTTC
CASKRREMGVVETQYF
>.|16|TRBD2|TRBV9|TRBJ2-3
TGTGCCAGCAGCGTTTCGTCGGGGGGGTCCACAGATACGCAGTATTTT
CASSVSSGGSTDTQYF
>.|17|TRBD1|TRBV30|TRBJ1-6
TGTGCCTGGACCGTAACCGGGACAGGAGTCTATAATTCACCCCTCCACTTT
CAWTVTGTGVYNSPLHF
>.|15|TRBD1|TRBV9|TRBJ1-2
TGTGCCAGCAGCTGGGGGACAGGGGCAGACTATGGCTACACCTTC
CASSWGTGADYGYTF
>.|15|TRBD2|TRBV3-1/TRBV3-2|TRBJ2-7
TGTGCCAGCAGCCAACCAGCGGGAGGGCCTGAGGAGCAGTACTTC
CASSQPAGGPEEQYF
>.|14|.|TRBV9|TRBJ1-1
TGTGCCAGCAGCGCGCTAGGCAGCCGCACTGAAGCTTTCTTT
CASSALGSRTEAFF
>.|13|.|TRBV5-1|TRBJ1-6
TGCGCCAGCAGCTTCGGGAGTAATTCACCCCTCCACTTT
CASSFGSNSPLHF
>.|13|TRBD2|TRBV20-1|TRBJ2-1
TGCAGTGCTAGTCTCCTACTAGCGGGTGAGCAGTTCTTC
CSASLLLAGEQFF
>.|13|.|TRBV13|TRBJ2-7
TGTGCCAGCAGCCCGCCTAACGGGGACGAGCAGTACTTC
CASSPPNGDEQYF
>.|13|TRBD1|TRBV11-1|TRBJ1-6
TGTGCCAGCAGCTTGACAGGGCAATCACCCCTCCACTTT
CASSLTGQSPLHF
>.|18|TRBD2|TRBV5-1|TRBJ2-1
TGCGCCAGCAGCTGGGGACTAGCGGGGGGCCGACGATACAATGAGCAGTTCTTC
CASSWGLAGGRRYNEQFF
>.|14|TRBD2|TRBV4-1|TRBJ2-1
TGCGCCTCACTTGCCAGCGGGAGGGCCAATGAGCAGTTCTTC
CASLASGRANEQFF
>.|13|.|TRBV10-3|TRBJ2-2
TGTGCCATCAGGGACAGTCCCACCGGGGAGCTGTTTTTT
CAIRDSPTGELFF
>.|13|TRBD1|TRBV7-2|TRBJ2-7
TGTGCCAGCAGCCCAGGACAGGTGCCCGAGCAGTACTTC
CASSPGQVPEQYF
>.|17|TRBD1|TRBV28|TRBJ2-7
TGTGCCAGCAGTCCACACCATACAGGGGACCAGGACTACGAGCAGTACTTC
CASSPHHTGDQDYEQYF
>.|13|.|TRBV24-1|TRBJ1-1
TGTGCCACCAGTGCCAGGATTTTCACTGAAGCTTTCTTT
CATSARIFTEAFF
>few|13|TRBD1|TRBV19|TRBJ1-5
TGTGCCAGCGGCAAGGGGGCGAGCCAGCCCCAGCATTTT
CASGKGASQPQHF
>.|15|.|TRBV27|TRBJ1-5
TGTGCCAGCAGGGCAGGGCAGAGGAGCAATCAGCCCCAGCATTTT
CASRAGQRSNQPQHF
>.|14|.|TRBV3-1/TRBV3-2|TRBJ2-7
TGTGCCAGCAGCCAAGGCGCCCATACCTACGAGCAGTACTTC
CASSQGAHTYEQYF
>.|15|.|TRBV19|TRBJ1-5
TGTGCCAGTGGAAAACAGCTCCAAAATAATCAGCCCCAGCATTTT
CASGKQLQNNQPQHF